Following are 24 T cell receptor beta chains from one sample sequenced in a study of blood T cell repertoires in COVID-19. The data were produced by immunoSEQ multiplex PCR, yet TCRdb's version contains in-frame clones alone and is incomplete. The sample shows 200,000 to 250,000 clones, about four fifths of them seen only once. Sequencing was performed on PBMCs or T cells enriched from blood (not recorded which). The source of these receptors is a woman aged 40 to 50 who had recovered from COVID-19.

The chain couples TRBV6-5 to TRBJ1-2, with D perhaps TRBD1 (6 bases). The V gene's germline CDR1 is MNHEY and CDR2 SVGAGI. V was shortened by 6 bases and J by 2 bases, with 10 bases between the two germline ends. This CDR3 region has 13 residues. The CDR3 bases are TGTGCCAGCAGATTAACAGGGAACTATGGCTACACCTTC. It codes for CASRLTGNYGYTF.

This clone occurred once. The CDR3 sequence is CASSLSSSGHGNSPLHF. As DNA, the CDR3 is TGTGCCAGCAGTCTTTCCTCCTCGGGACACGGCAATTCACCCCTCCACTTT. The rearrangement uses TRBV27 and TRBJ1-6; D possibly corresponds to TRBD1 (6 bases). The CDR3 spans 17 residues. Germline V gene data show CDR1 as MNHEY and CDR2 as SMNVEV (reference sequence). Trimming took 5 bases from V and 7 from J, leaving 21 bases between them.

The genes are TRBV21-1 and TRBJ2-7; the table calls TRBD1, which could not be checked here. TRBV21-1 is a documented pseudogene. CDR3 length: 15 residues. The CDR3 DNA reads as TGTGCCAGCAGCCCATTTCCTAGGGGGCATCTCGAGCAGTACTTC. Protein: CASSPFPRGHLEQYF.

CDR3 bases: TGTGCCAGCAGCCAATCCCTTAGCGGGAGAAGGGGCAATGAGCAGTTCTTC. This codes for CASSQSLSGRRGNEQFF. This chain links TRBV14 with TRBJ2-1; 9 nucleotides align to TRBD2. CDR1 SGHDN and CDR2 FVKESK come from the germline V gene. This CDR3 region has 17 residues. Trimming took 2 bases from V and 6 from J; bases not matched to a gene: 11.

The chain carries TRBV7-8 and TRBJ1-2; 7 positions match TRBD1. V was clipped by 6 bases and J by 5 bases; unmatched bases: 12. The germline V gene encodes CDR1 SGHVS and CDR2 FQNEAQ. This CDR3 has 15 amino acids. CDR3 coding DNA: TGTGCCAGCAGGCCCGGCGACAGGGTGGAATATGGCTACACCTTC. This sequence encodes CASRPGDRVEYGYTF.

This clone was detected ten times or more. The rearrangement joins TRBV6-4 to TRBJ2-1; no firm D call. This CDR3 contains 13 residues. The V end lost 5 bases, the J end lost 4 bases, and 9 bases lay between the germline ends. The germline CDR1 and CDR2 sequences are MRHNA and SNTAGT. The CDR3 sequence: CASSPRPYNEQFF. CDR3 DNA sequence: TGTGCCAGCAGTCCGAGGCCTTACAATGAGCAGTTCTTC.

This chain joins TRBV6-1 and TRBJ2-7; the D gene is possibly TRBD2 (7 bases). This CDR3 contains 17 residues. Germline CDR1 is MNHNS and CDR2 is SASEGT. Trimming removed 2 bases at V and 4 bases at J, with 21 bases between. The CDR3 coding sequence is TGTGCCAGCAGTGAAACGCTGCTCCGGGGGGCCCTGTACGAGCAGTACTTC. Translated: CASSETLLRGALYEQYF.

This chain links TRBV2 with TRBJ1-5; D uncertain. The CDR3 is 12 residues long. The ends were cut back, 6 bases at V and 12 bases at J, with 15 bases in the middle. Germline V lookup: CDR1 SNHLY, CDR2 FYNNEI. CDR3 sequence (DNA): TGTGCCAGCAGCGCCGAGGTAGAGGTCCAGCATTTT. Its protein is CASSAEVEVQHF.

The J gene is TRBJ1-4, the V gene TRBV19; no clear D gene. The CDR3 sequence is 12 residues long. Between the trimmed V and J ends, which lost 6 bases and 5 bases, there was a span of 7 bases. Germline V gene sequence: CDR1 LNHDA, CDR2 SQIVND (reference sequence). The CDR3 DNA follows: TGTGCCAGTAGGGGGAGGAATGAAAAACTGTTTTTT. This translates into CASRGRNEKLFF.

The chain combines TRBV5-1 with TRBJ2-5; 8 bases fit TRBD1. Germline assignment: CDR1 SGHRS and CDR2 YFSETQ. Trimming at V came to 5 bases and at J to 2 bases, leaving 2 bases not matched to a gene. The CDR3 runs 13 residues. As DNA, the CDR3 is TGCGCCAGCAGACAGGGGGGACAAGAGACCCAGTACTTC. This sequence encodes CASRQGGQETQYF.

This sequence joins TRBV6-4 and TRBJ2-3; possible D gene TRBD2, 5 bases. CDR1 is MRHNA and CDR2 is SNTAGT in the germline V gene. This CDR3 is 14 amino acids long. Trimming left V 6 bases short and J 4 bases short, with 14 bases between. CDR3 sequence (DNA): TGTGCCAGCAGCGCCGAGGGTACGGCAGATACGCAGTATTTT. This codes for CASSAEGTADTQYF.

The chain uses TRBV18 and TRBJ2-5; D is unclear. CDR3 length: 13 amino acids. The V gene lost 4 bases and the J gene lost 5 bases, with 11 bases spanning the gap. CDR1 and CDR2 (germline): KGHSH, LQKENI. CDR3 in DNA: TGTGCCAGCTCACACTCCATGGGCGAGACCCAGTACTTC. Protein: CASSHSMGETQYF.

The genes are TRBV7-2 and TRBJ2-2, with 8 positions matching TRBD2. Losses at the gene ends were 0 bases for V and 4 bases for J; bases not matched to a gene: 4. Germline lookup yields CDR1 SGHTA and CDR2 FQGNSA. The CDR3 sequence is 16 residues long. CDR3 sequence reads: CASSLAGTSGTGELFF. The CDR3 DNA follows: TGTGCCAGCAGCTTAGCAGGGACTAGTGGCACCGGGGAGCTGTTTTTT.

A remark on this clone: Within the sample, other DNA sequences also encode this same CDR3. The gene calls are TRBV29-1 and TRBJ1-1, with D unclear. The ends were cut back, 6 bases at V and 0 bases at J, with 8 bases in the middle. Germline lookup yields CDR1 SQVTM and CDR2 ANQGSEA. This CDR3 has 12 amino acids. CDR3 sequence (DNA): TGCAGCGTCGGGGAGATGAACACTGAAGCTTTCTTT. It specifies CSVGEMNTEAFF.

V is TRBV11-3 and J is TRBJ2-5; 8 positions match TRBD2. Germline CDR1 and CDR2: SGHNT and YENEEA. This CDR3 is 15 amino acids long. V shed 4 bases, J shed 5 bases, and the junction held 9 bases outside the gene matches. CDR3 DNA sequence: TGTGCCAGCAGCTCACCGGGGGGGGGCGGCGAGACCCAGTACTTC. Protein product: CASSSPGGGGETQYF.

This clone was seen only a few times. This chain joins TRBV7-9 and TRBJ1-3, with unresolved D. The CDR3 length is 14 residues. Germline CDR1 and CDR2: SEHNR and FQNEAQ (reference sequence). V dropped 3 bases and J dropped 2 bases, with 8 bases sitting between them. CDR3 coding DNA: TGTGCCAGCAGCTTTAACATGCCTGGAAACACCATATATTTT. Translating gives CASSFNMPGNTIYF.

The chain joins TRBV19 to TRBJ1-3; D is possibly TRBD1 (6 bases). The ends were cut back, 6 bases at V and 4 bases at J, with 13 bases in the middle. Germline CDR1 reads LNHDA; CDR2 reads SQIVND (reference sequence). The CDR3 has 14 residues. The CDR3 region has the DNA TGTGCCAGTAGCCTCCAGGGGAGCGGAAACACCATATATTTT. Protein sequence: CASSLQGSGNTIYF.

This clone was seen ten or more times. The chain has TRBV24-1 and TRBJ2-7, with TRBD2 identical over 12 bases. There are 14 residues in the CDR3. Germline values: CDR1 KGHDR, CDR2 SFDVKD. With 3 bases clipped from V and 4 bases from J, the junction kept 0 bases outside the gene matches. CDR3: CATSDGTSGYEQYF. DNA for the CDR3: TGTGCCACCAGTGATGGGACTAGCGGGTACGAGCAGTACTTC.

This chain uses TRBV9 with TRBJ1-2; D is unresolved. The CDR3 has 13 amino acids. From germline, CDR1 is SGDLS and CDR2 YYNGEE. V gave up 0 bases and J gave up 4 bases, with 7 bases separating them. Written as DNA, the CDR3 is TGTGCCAGCAGCGTAGAAAGCGGCTATGGCTACACCTTC. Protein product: CASSVESGYGYTF.

The CDR3 bases are TGTGCTAGCGGGGGGTCCTACAATGAGCAGTTCTTC. Translation gives CASGGSYNEQFF. The chain joins TRBV30 to TRBJ2-1, with 10 bases aligning to TRBD2. This CDR3 comprises 12 residues. Germline CDR1 is GTSNPN and CDR2 is SVGIG (reference sequence).

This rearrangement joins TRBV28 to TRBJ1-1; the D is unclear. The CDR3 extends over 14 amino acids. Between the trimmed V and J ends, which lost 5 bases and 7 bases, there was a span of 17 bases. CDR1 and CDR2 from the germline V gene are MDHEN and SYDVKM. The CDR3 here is CASSRPRVGIEAFF. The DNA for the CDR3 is TGTGCCAGCAGTAGGCCGAGGGTAGGCATTGAAGCTTTCTTT.

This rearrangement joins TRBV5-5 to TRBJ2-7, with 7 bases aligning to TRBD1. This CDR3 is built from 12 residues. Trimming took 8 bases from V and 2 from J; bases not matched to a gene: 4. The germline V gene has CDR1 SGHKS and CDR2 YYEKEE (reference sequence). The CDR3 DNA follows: TGTGCCAGTCAGCAGGGGGCCTACGAGCAGTACGTC. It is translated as CASQQGAYEQYV.

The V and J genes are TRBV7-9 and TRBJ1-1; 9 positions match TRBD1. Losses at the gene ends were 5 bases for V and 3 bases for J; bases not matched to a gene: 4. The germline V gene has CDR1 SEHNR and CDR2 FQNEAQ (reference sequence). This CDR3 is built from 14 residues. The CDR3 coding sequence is TGTGCCAGCAGCCCCAGGACAGGGGACACTGAAGCTTTCTTT. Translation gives CASSPRTGDTEAFF.

The CDR3 region is CASSQGSAGPSNEQFF. The CDR3 nucleotides read TGCGCCAGCAGCCAAGGGAGCGCGGGCCCGTCCAATGAGCAGTTCTTC. The J gene is TRBJ2-1, the V gene TRBV4-1, with a possible D match to TRBD2 (5 bases). V lost 1 base and J 6 bases, leaving 16 bases between the germline ends. The CDR3 consists of 16 residues. CDR1 and CDR2 (germline): MGHRA, YSYEKL.